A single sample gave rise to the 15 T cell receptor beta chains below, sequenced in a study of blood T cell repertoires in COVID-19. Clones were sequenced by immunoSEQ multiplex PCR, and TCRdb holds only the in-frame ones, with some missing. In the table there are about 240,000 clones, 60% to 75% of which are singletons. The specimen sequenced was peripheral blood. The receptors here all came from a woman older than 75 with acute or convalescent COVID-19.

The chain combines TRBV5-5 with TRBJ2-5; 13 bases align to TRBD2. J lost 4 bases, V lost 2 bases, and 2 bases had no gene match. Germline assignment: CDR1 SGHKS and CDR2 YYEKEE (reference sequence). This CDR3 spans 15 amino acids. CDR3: CASSFGLAGVETQYF. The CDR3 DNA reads TGTGCCAGCAGCTTCGGACTAGCGGGAGTAGAGACCCAGTACTTC. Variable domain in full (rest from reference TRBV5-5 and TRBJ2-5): DAGVTQSPTHLIKTRGQQVTLRCSPISGHKSVSWYQQVLGQGPQFIFQYYEKEERGRGNFPDRFSARQFPNYSSELNVNALLLGDSALYLCASSFGLAGVETQYFGPGTRLLVL.

CDR3 amino acids: CASGEAGGPVDTQYF. CDR3 bases: TGTGCCAGCGGAGAAGCGGGGGGGCCGGTAGATACGCAGTATTTT. The V and J genes are TRBV6-1 and TRBJ2-3, with 10 bases that match TRBD2. With V trimmed by 8 bases and J by 5 bases, 10 bases remained unmatched. The CDR3 sequence is 15 residues long. Germline V gives CDR1 MNHNS, CDR2 SASEGT.

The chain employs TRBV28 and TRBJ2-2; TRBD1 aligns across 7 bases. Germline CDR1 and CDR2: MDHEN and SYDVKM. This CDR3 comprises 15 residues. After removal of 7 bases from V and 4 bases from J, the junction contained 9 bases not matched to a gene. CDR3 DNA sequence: TGTGCCAGCACGAGAGGGGGCGCCGCCACCGGGGAGCTGTTTTTT. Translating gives CASTRGGAATGELFF.

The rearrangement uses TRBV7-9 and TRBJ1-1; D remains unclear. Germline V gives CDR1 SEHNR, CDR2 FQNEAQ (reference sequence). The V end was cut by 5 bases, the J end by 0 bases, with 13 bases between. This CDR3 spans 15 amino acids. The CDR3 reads CASSLELHLNTEAFF. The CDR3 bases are TGTGCCAGCAGCCTCGAACTACACCTGAACACTGAAGCTTTCTTT.

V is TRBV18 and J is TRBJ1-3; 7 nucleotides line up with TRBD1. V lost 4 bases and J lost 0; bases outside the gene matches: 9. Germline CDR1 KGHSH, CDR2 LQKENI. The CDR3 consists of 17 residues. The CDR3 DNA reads TGTGCCAGCTCACTCGCCGGGACAGCATACTCTGGAAACACCATATATTTT. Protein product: CASSLAGTAYSGNTIYF.

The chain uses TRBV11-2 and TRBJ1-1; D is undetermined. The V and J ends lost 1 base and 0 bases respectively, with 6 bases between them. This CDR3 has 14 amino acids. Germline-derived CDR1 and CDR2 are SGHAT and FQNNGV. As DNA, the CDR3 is TGTGCCAGCAGCTTAGCGGGTCTGAACACTGAAGCTTTCTTT. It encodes CASSLAGLNTEAFF.

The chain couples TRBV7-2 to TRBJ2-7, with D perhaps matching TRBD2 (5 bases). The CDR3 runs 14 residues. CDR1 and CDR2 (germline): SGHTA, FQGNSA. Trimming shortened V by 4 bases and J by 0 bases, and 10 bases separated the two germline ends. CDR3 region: CASSSDWISYEQYF. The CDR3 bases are TGTGCCAGCAGCTCGGACTGGATCTCCTACGAGCAGTACTTC.

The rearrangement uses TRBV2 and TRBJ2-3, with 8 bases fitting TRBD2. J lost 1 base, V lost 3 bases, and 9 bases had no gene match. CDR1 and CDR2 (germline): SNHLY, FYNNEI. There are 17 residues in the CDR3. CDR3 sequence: CASSEGHWRGGTDTQYF. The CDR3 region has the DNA TGTGCCAGCAGTGAGGGGCACTGGCGGGGGGGCACAGATACGCAGTATTTT.

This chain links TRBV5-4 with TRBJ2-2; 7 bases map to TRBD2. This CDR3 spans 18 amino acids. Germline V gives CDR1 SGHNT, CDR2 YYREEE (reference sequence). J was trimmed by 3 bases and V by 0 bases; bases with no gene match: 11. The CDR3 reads CASSLALGGAGYTGELFF. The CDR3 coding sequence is TGTGCCAGCAGCTTGGCCCTGGGGGGAGCGGGATACACCGGGGAGCTGTTTTTT. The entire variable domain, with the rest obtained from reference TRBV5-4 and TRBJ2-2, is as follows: ETGVTQSPTHLIKTRGQQVTLRCSSQSGHNTVSWYQQALGQGPQFIFQYYREEENGRGNFPPRFSGLQFPNYSSELNVNALELDDSALYLCASSLALGGAGYTGELFFGEGSRLTVL.

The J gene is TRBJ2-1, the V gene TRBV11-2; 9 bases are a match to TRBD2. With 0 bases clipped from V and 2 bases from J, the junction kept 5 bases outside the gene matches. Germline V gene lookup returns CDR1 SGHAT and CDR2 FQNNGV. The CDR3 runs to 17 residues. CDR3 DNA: TGTGCCAGCAGCTTAGAAGCTAGCGGGATTGCCTACAATGAGCAGTTCTTC. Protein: CASSLEASGIAYNEQFF.

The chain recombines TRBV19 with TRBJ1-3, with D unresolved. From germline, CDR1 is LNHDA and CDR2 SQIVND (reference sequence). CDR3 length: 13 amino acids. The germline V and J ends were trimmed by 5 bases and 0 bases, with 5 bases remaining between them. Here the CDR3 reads CASSDSSGNTIYF. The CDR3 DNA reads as TGTGCCAGTAGTGATAGCTCTGGAAACACCATATATTTT.

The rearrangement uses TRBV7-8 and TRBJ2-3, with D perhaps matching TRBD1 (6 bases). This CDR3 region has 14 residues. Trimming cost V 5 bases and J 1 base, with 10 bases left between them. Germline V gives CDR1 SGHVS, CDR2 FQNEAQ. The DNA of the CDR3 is TGTGCCAGCAGCACTGGACAGCGCACAGATACGCAGTATTTT. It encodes CASSTGQRTDTQYF.

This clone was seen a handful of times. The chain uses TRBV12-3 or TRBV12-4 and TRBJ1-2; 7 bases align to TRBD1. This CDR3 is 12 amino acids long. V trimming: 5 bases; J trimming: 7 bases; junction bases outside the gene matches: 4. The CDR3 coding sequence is TGTGCCAGCAGTACCGGGACAGCTGGCTACACCTTC. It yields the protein CASSTGTAGYTF.

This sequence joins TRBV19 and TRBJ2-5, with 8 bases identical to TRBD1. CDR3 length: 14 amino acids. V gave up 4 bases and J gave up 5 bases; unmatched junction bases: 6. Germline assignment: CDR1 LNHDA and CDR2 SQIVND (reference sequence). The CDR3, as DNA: TGTGCCAGTAGTAATCAGGGGGCGCGTGAGACCCAGTACTTC. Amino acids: CASSNQGARETQYF.

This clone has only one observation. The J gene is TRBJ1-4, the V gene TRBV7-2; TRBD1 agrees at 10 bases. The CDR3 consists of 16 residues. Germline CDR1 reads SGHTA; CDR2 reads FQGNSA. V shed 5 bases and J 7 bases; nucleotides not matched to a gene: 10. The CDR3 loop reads CASSPTTGGAGEKLFF. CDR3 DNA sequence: TGTGCCAGCAGCCCTACGACAGGGGGCGCGGGTGAAAAACTGTTTTTT.